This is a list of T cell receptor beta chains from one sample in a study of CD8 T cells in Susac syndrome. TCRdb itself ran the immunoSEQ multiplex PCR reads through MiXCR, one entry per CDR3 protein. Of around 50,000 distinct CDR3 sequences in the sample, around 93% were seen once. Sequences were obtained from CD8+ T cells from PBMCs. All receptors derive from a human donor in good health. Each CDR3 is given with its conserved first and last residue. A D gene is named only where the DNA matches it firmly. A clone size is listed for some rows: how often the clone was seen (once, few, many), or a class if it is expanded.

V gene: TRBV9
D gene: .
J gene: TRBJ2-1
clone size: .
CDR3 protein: CASSVVPQQTEQFF
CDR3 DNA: TGTGCCAGCAGCGTAGTTCCTCAGCAGACTGAGCAGTTCTTC

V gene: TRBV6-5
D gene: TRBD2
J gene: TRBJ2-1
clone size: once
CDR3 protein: CAAMGASGRDEQFF
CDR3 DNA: TGTGCCGCCATGGGGGCTAGCGGGAGAGATGAGCAGTTCTTC

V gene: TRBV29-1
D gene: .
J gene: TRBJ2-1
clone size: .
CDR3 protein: CSVGQEINEQFF
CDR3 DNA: TGCAGCGTTGGACAGGAGATCAATGAGCAGTTCTTC

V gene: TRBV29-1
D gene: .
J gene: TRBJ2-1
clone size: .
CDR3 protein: CSVEAAPSYNEQFF
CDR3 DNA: TGCAGCGTTGAGGCGGCACCTTCCTACAATGAGCAGTTCTTC

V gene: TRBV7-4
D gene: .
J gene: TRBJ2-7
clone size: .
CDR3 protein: CASSAQPGRTSSYEQYF
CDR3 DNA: TGTGCCAGCAGCGCTCAGCCGGGGCGTACCAGCTCCTACGAGCAGTACTTC

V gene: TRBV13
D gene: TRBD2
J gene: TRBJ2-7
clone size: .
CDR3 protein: CASSLRLAGLYEQYF
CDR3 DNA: TGTGCCAGCAGCTTGAGACTAGCGGGACTGTACGAGCAGTACTTC

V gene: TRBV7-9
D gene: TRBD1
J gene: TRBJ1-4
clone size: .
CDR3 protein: CASSFYGQGILEKLFF
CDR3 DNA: TGTGCCAGCAGCTTCTACGGACAGGGGATTCTTGAAAAACTGTTTTTT

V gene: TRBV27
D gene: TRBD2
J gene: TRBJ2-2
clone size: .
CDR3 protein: CASTFTGGTGELFF
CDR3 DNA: TGTGCCAGCACCTTTACCGGGGGGACCGGGGAGCTGTTTTTT

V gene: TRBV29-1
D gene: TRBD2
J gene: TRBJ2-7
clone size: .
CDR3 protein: CSVDNQREPYEQYF
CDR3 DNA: TGCAGCGTTGATAACCAGCGGGAGCCCTACGAGCAGTACTTC

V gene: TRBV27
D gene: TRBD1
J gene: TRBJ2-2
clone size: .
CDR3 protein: CASRFGQGAAGKLFF
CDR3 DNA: TGTGCCAGCAGGTTTGGGCAGGGGGCGGCCGGGAAGCTGTTTTTT

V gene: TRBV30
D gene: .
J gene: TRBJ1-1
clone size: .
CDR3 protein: CAWTWMNTEAFF
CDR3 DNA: TGTGCCTGGACGTGGATGAACACTGAAGCTTTCTTT

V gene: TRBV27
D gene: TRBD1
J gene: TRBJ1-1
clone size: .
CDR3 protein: CASSLGPGQGFAEAFF
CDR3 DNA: TGTGCCAGCAGTTTAGGACCGGGACAGGGATTCGCTGAAGCTTTCTTT

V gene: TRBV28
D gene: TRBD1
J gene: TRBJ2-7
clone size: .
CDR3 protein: CASSFGDSSSYEQYF
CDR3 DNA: TGTGCCAGCAGTTTTGGGGACAGCTCCAGCTACGAGCAGTACTTC

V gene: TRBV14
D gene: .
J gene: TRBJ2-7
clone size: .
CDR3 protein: CASSHAYEQYF
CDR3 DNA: TGTGCCAGCAGCCACGCCTACGAGCAGTACTTC

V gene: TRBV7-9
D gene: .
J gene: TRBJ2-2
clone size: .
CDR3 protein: CASSRPPGGDGAGELFF
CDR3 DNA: TGTGCCAGCAGCCGGCCCCCGGGGGGCGATGGTGCCGGGGAGCTGTTTTTT

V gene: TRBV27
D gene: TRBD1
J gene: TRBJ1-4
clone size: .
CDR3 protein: CASSLSWGQGARKLFF
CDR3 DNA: TGTGCCAGCAGTTTATCTTGGGGACAGGGGGCTAGAAAACTGTTTTTT

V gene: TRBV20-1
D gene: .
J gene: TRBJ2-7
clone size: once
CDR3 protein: CSARDIRSQEANEQYF
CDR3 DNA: TGCAGTGCTAGAGATATACGGAGCCAGGAGGCTAACGAGCAGTACTTC

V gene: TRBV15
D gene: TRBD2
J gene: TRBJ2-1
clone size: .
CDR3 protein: CATSPTSGSYEQFF
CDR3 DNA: TGTGCCACCTCCCCGACTAGCGGGAGTTATGAGCAGTTCTTC

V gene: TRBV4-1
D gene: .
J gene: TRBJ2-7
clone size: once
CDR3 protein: CASSLGQDSFSYEQYF
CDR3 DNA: TGCGCCAGCAGCCTCGGGCAGGACAGTTTCTCCTACGAGCAGTACTTC

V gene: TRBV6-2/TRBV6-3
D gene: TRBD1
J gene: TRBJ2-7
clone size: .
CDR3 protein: CASTPSDRDLYEQYF
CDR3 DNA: TGTGCCAGCACCCCCTCGGACAGGGACCTCTACGAGCAGTACTTC

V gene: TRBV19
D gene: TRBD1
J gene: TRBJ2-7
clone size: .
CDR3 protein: CASSTQGARYEQYF
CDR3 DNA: TGTGCCAGTAGTACCCAGGGGGCGCGGTACGAGCAGTACTTC

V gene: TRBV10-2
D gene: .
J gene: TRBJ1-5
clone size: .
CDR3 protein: CASSESVGDNQPQHF
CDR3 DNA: TGCGCCAGCAGTGAGTCGGTGGGGGATAATCAGCCCCAGCATTTT

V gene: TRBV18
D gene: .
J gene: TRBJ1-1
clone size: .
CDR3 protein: CASSNTGSAEAFF
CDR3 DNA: TGTGCCAGCTCAAACACAGGTTCCGCTGAAGCTTTCTTT

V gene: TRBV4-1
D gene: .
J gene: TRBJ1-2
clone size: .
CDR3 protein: CASSQTAGTLYGYTF
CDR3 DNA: TGCGCCAGCAGCCAGACCGCCGGGACCTTATATGGCTACACCTTC

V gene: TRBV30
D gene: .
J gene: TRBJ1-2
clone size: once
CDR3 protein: CAWSSTDPGQAHTITIGYTF
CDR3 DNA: TGTGCCTGGAGTTCAACGGACCCAGGCCAAGCCCATACTATTACTATTGGCTACACCTTC

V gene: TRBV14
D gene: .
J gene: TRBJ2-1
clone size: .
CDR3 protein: CASSHRPGQIGGNEQFF
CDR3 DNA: TGTGCCAGCAGCCACCGTCCGGGACAGATAGGGGGGAATGAGCAGTTCTTC

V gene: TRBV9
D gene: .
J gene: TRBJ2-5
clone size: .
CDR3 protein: CASSKEGYQETQYF
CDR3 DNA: TGTGCCAGCAGCAAAGAAGGGTACCAAGAGACCCAGTACTTC

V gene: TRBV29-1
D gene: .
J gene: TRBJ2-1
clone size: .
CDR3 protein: CSVEDSGYNEQFF
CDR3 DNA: TGCAGCGTTGAAGATTCGGGCTACAATGAGCAGTTCTTC

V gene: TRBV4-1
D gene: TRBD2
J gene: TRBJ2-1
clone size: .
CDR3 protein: CASSQGPLAGYNEQFF
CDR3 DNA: TGCGCCAGCAGCCAAGGTCCACTAGCGGGATACAATGAGCAGTTCTTC

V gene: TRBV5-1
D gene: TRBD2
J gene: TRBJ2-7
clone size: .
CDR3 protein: CASSPGWGAGTYEQYF
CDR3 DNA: TGCGCCAGCAGCCCTGGATGGGGAGCGGGAACCTACGAGCAGTACTTC

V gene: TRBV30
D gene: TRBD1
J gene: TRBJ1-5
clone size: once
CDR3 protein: CAWSSLGTETHF
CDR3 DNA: TGTGCCTGGAGTAGCTTGGGGACAGAGACTCATTTT

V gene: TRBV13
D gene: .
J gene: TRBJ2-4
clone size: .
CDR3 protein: CASSERLLDFGGLNIQYF
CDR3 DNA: TGTGCCAGCAGCGAGCGCCTACTAGACTTTGGGGGGTTAAACATTCAGTACTTC

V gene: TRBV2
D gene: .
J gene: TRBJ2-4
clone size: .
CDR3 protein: CASSDPVGGVGKNIQYF
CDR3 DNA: TGTGCCAGCAGTGACCCGGTCGGAGGGGTAGGCAAAAACATTCAGTACTTC

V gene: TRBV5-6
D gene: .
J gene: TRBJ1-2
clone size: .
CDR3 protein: CASSFLAGPLGNYGYTF
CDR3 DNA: TGTGCCAGCAGCTTTTTGGCAGGCCCCCTGGGGAACTATGGCTACACCTTC

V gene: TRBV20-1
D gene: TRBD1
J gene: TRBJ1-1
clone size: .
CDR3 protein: CSATETGAGAFF
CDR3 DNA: TGCAGTGCTACGGAGACAGGGGCCGGTGCTTTCTTT